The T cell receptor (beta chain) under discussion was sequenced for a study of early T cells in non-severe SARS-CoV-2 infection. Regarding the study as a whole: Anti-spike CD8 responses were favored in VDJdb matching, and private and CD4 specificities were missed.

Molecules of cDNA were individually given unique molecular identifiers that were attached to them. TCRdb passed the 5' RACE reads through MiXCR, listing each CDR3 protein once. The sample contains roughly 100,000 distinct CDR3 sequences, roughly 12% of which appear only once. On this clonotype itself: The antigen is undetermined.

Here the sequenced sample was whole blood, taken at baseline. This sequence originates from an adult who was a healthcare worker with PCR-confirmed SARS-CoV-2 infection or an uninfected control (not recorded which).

In DNA form, the CDR3 reads TGTGCCAGCAGCCCCTACCCGGGGGGCAACACTGAAGCTTTCTTT. This codes for CASSPYPGGNTEAFF. The rearrangement joins TRBV11-2 to TRBJ1-1; tentative D call: TRBD1 (6 bases). The germline V and J ends were trimmed by 5 bases and 2 bases, with 15 bases remaining between them. The CDR3 spans 15 residues. Germline V gene lookup returns CDR1 SGHAT and CDR2 FQNNGV.